This record looks at one T cell receptor beta chain sequence and its context. No antigen is known for it. The PCR employed 60 Vbeta primers together with 13 Jbeta primers. The protocol was immunoSEQ multiplex PCR, while the TCRdb copy is restricted to in-frame clones and leaves out a portion. This sample has some 120,000 clones, with around three quarters found just once. Germline V gene data show CDR1 as GTSNPN and CDR2 as SVGIG (reference sequence). The CDR3 contains 13 residues. Trimming cost V 3 bases and J 9 bases; bases outside gene matches: 8. The data were taken from a study of cytomegalovirus exposure and HLA in healthy donors. Study-level findings and limits: Earlier analysis found most TCR beta V segments productive about 87% or about 30% of the time.

Donors in the study were healthy people who gave bone marrow. This chain uses TRBV30 with TRBJ2-1; 7 bases align to TRBD2. The source is a young man in good health and CMV-seronegative. The sample taken for sequencing was PBMCs. CDR3 sequence (DNA): TGTGCCTGGAGCCCTGGGTGGGAGGGTGAGCAGTTCTTC. Translated: CAWSPGWEGEQFF.